This T cell receptor beta chain originates from a study of blood T cell repertoires in COVID-19. Study-level background: COVID-19 samples collected from the United States, Italy and Spain covered acute and convalescent phases. PBMCs, B-cell-depleted T cells, or T cells were the source of the cDNA or gDNA that made up the material.

Patients from Seattle were sampled longitudinally, starting during active infection. Per the authors' pipeline: Amplification of reference gene primers provided the estimated nucleated cell counts. Sequencing used immunoSEQ multiplex PCR; TCRdb keeps in-frame clones, though not all of them. V, J and clone size are taken as reported in that table, and D and trimming were inferred from the DNA itself. Among fewer than 400,000 clones, roughly 91% were seen once, and the ten largest hold 1.5% to 2%. The sample comprised peripheral blood. This TCR derives from a young woman with COVID-19, enrolled during active disease.

CDR3 protein: CASSDGTSFDTQYF. The CDR3 DNA reads TGCGCCAGCAGCGACGGGACTAGTTTTGATACGCAGTATTTT. This rearrangement joins TRBV5-1 to TRBJ2-3, with 8 bases lining up with TRBD2. Germline values: CDR1 SGHRS, CDR2 YFSETQ. The trim removed 4 bases at V and 6 bases at J, leaving 7 bases unmatched. This CDR3 region has 14 residues.